The clone carrying this T cell receptor beta chain was detected only a few times. Trimming pared 1 base from V and 8 bases from J, leaving 8 bases between. CDR3 length equals 12 residues. The germline CDR1 and CDR2 sequences are SEHNR and FQNEAQ (reference sequence). This sample was taken from a study of control samples from healthy donors and cancer patients. The table came from immunoSEQ multiplex PCR; TCRdb's copy has only in-frame clones and leaves some out. The sample records tens of thousands of clones, 91% being singletons. The TCR originated in a man aged 25-40 years in good health. The chain recombines TRBV7-9 with TRBJ1-2; weak D call: TRBD1 (5 bases). Sample: blood. CDR3 bases: TGTGCCAGCAGCTTAGGGGGGAACGGCTACACCTTC. This gives the protein CASSLGGNGYTF.